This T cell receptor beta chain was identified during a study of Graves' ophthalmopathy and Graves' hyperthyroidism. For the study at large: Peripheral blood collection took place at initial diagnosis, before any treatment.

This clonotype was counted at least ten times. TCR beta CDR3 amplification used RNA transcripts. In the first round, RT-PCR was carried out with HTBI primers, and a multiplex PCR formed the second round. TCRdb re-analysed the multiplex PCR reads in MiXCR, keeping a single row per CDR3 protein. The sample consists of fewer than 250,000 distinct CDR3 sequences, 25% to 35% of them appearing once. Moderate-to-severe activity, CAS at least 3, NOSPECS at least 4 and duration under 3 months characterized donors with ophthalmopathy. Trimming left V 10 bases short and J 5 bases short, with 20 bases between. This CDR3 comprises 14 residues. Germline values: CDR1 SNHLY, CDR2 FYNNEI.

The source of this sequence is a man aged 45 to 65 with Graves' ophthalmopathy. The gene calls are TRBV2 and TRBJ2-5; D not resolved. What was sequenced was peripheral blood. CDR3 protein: CATHSDNPRETQYF. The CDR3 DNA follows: TGTGCCACTCACTCCGACAATCCGAGGGAGACCCAGTACTTC.